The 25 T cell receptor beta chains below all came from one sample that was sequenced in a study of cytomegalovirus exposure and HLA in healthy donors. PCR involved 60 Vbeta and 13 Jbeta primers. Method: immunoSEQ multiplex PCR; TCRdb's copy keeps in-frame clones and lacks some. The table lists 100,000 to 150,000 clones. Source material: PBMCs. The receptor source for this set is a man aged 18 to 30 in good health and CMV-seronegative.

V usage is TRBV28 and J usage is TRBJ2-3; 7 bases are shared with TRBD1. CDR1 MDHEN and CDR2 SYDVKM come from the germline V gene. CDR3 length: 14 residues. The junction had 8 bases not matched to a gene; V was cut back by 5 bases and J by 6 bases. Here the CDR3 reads CASSRQGIADTQYF. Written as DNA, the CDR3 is TGTGCCAGCAGTCGACAGGGCATCGCGGATACGCAGTATTTT. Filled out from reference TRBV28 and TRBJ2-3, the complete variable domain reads DVKVTQSSRYLVKRTGEKVFLECVQDMDHENMFWYRQDPGLGLRLIYFSYDVKMKEKGDIPEGYSVSREKKERFSLILESASTNQTSMYLCASSRQGIADTQYFGPGTRLTVL.

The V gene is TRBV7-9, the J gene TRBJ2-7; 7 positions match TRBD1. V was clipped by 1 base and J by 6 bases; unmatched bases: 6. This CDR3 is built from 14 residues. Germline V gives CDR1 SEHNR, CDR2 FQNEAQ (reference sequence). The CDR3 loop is CASSLVLDRAEQYF. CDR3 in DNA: TGTGCCAGCAGCTTAGTTCTCGACAGGGCCGAGCAGTACTTC.

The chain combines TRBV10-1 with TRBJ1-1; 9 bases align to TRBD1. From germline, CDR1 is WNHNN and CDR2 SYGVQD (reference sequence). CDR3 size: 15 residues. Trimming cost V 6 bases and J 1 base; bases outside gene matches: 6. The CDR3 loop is CASSTGTGRNTEAFF. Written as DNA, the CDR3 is TGCGCCAGCAGCACCGGGACAGGGAGGAACACTGAAGCTTTCTTT.

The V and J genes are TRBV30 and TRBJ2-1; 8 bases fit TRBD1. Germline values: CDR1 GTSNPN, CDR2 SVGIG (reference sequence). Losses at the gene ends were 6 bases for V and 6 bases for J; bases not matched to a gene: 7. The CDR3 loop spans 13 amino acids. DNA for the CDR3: TGTGCCTGCATGGACAGGGCAGTCAATGAGCAGTTCTTC. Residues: CACMDRAVNEQFF. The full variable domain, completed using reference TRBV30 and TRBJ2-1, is SQTIHQWPATLVQPVGSPLSLECTVEGTSNPNLYWYRQAAGRGLQLLFYSVGIGQISSEVPQNLSASRPQDRQFILSSKKLLLSDSGFYLCACMDRAVNEQFFGPGTRLTVL.

The CDR3 protein is CASGLRDRGREKLFF. The CDR3 DNA sequence: TGTGCTAGTGGTTTGAGGGACAGGGGAAGGGAAAAACTGTTTTTT. The chain links TRBV12-5 to TRBJ1-4, with 10 positions matching TRBD1. The CDR3 has 15 amino acids. With V trimmed by 2 bases and J by 8 bases, 5 bases remained unmatched. From germline, CDR1 is LGHNT and CDR2 FRNRAP.

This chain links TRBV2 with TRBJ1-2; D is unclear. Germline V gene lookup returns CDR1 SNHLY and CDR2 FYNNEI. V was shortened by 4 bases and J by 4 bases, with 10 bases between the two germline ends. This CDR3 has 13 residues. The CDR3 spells CASSVAISYGYTF. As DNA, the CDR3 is TGTGCCAGCAGTGTCGCGATCTCCTATGGCTACACCTTC.

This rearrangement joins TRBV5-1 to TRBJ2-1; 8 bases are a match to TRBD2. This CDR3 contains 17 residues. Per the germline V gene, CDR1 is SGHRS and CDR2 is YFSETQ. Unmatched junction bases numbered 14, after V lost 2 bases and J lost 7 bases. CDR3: CASSFSATSGGQNEQFF. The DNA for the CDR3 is TGCGCCAGCAGCTTCTCGGCCACCTCGGGAGGGCAGAATGAGCAGTTCTTC.

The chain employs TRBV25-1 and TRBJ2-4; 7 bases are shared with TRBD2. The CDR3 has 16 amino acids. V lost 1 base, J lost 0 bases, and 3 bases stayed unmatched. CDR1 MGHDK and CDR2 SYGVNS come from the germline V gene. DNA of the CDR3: TGTGCCAGCAGTGAATCTAGGGAGGGAGCCAAAAACATTCAGTACTTC. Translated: CASSESREGAKNIQYF.

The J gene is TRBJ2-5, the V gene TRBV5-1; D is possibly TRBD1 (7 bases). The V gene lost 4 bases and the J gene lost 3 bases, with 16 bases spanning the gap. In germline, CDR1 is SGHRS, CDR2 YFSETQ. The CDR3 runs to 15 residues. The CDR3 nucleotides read TGCGCCAGCAGCCCCATGGAGGGGGCGAAAGAGACCCAGTACTTC. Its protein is CASSPMEGAKETQYF. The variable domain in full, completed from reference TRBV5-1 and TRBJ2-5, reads KAGVTQTPRYLIKTRGQQVTLSCSPISGHRSVSWYQQTPGQGLQFLFEYFSETQRNKGNFPGRFSGRQFSNSRSEMNVSTLELGDSALYLCASSPMEGAKETQYFGPGTRLLVL.

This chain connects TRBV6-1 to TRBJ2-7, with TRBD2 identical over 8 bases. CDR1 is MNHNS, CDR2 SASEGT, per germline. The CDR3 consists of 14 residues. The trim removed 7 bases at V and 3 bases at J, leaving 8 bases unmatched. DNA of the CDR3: TGTGCCAGCACCCGGGAGGGACGGATCTACGAGCAGTACTTC. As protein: CASTREGRIYEQYF.

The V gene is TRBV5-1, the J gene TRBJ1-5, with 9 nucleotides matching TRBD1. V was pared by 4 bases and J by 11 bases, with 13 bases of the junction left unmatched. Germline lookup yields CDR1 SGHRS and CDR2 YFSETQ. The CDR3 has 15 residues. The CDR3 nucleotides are TGCGCCAGCAGCCTCGGGGACAGGGTTTCGGGAGCCCAGCATTTT. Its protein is CASSLGDRVSGAQHF.

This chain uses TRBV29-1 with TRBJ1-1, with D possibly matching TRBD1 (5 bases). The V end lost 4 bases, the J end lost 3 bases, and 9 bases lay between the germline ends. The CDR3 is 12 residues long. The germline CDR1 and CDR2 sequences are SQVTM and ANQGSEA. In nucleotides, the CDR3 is TGCAGCGTTGCCAGGGTGGACACTGAAGCTTTCTTT. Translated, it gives CSVARVDTEAFF.

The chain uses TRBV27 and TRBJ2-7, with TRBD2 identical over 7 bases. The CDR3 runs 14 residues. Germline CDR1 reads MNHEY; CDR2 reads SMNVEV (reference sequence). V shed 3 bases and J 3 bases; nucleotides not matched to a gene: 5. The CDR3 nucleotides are TGTGCCAGCAGTTTTGGGACTACGTTCTACGAGCAGTACTTC. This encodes CASSFGTTFYEQYF.

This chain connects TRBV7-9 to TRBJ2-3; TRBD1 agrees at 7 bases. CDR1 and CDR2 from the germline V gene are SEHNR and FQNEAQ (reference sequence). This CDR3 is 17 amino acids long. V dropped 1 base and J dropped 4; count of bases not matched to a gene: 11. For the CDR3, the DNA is TGTGCCAGCAGCTTAGTCTTGGACAGGCAGGGAGCAGATACGCAGTATTTT. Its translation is CASSLVLDRQGADTQYF.

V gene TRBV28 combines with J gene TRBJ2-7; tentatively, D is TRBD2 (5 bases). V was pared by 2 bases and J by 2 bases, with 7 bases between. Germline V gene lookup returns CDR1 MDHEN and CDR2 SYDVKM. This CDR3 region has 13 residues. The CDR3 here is CASSLGEPYEQYF. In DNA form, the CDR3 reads TGTGCCAGCAGTTTAGGGGAGCCCTACGAGCAGTACTTC.

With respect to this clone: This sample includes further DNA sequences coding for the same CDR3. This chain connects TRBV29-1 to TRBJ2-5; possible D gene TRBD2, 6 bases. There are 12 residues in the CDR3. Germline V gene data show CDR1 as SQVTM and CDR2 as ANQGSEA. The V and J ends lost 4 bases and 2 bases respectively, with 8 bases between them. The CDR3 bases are TGCAGCGTTGCACGGGGGCAAGAGACCCAGTACTTC. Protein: CSVARGQETQYF.

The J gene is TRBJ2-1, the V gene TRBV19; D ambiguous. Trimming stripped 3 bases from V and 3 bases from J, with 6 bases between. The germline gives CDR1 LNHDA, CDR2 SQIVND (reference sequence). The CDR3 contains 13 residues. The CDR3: CASSINFYNEQFF. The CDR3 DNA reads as TGTGCCAGTAGTATCAACTTCTACAATGAGCAGTTCTTC.

The CDR3 DNA reads TGTGCCAGCAGCTTGATTAGGACTAGCGGATTTCCAGATACGCAGTATTTT. This gives the protein CASSLIRTSGFPDTQYF. The V and J genes are TRBV7-2 and TRBJ2-3, with TRBD2 matching 10 bases. V trimming: 3 bases; J trimming: 4 bases; junction bases outside the gene matches: 10. This CDR3 spans 17 amino acids. Per germline, CDR1 SGHTA and CDR2 FQGNSA.

CDR3 in amino acids: CASSERGGETQYF. The DNA of the CDR3 is TGTGCCAGCAGCGAACGGGGGGGAGAGACCCAGTACTTC. This chain joins TRBV7-2 and TRBJ2-5; 8 nucleotides agree with TRBD2. The V segment lost 5 bases and the J segment 4 bases; nucleotides outside the gene matches: 3. The CDR3 is made up of 13 amino acids. Germline CDR1 SGHTA, CDR2 FQGNSA.

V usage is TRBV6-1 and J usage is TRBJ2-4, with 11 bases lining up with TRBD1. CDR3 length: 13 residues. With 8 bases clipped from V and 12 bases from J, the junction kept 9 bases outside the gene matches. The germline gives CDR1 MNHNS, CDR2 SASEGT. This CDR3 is CASRGQGVRSQYF. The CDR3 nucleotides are TGTGCCAGCCGGGGACAGGGGGTGAGAAGTCAGTACTTC.

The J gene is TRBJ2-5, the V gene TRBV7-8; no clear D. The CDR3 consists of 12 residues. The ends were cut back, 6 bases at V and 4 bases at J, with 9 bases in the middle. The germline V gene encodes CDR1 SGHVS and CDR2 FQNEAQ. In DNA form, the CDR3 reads TGTGCCAGCAGTAGACTGATAGAGACCCAGTACTTC. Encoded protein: CASSRLIETQYF.

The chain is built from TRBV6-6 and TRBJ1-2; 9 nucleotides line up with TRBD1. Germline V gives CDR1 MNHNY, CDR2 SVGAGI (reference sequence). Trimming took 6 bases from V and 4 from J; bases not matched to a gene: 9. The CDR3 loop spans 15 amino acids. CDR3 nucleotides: TGTGCCAGCAGCCCGGGACAGGGTGGGATCTATGGCTACACCTTC. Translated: CASSPGQGGIYGYTF.

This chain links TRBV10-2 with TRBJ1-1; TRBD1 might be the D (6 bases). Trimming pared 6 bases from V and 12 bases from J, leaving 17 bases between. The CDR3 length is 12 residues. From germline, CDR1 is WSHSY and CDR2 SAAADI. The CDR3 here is CASSPQGTVTFF. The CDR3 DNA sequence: TGCGCCAGCAGCCCTCAGGGGACCGTAACTTTCTTT.

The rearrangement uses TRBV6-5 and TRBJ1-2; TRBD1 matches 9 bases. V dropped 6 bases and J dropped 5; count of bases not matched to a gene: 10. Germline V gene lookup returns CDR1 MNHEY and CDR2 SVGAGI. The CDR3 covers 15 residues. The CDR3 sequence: CASSITGTGNYGYTF. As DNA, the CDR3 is TGTGCCAGCAGCATAACCGGGACAGGGAATTATGGCTACACCTTC.

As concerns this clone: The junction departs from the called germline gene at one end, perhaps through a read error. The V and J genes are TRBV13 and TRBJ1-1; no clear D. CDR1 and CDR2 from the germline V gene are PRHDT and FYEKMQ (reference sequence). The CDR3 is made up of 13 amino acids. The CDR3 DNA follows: TGTGCCGGCAGCCCCCGCGGGGACACTGAAGCTTTCTTT. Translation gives CAGSPRGDTEAFF.